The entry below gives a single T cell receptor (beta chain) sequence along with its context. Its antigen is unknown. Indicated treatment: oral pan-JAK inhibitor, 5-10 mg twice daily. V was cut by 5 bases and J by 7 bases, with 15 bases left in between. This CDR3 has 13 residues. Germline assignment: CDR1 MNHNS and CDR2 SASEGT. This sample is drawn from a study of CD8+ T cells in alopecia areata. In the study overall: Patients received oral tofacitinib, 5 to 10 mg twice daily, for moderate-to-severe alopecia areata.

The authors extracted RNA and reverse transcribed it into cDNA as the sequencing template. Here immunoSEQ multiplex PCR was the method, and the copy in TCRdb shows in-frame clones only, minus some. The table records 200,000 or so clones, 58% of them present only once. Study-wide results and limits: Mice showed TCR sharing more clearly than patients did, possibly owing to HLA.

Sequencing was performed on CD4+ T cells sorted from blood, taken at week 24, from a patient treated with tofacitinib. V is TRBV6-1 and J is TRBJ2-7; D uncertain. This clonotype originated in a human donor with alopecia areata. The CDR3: CASSRVAGVEQYF. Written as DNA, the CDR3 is TGTGCCAGCAGTCGAGTCGCTGGCGTGGAGCAGTACTTC.